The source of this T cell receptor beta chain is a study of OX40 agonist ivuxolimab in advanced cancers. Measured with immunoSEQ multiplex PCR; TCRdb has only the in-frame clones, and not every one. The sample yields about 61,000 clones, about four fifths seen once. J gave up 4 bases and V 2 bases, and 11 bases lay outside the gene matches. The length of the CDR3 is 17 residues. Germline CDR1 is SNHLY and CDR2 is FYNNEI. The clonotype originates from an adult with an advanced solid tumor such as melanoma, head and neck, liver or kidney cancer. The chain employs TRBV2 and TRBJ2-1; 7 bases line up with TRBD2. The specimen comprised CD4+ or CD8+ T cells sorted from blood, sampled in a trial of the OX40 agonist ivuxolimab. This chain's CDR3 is CASSERLGLAVYNEQFF. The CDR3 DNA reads TGTGCCAGCAGTGAACGGCTAGGGCTAGCGGTATACAATGAGCAGTTCTTC.